This entry concerns a single TCR beta chain. Its antigen remains unidentified. This sample was included in a study of CD4 T cells in relation to SARS-CoV-2 and coronaviruses. Study background: Shared crossreactive spike epitopes were mapped to their HLA restriction. Notes on the study in general: Samples before the pandemic and after infection were not matched within any donor. In around three fifths of donors, memory CD4+ clonotypes crossrecognized SARS-CoV-2 and at least one common cold coronavirus spike.

Naive and memory CD4+ T cell DNA was deep-sequenced without culture. Repertoires were generated with immunoSEQ multiplex PCR, while TCRdb's copy carries only in-frame clones and drops some. The sample includes about 68,000 clones, 80% to 95% seen only once; the top ten take 0.23%. V was cut by 5 bases and J by 2 bases, with 9 bases left in between. The CDR3 totals 13 residues. Germline V gene lookup returns CDR1 MDHEN and CDR2 SYDVKM. CD4+ T cells from unexposed donors were obtained before the COVID-19 pandemic (2011-2018). The V gene is TRBV28, the J gene TRBJ1-2; D may be TRBD1 (5 bases). The sequenced material came from naive CD4+ T cells from PBMCs. Subset indicated: naive CD4+ T cells isolated by negative enrichment. This clonotype was sampled from a human donor in good health. The CDR3 region has the DNA TGTGCCAGCAGTCCAGGGCTCAACTATGGCTACACCTTC. It yields the protein CASSPGLNYGYTF.